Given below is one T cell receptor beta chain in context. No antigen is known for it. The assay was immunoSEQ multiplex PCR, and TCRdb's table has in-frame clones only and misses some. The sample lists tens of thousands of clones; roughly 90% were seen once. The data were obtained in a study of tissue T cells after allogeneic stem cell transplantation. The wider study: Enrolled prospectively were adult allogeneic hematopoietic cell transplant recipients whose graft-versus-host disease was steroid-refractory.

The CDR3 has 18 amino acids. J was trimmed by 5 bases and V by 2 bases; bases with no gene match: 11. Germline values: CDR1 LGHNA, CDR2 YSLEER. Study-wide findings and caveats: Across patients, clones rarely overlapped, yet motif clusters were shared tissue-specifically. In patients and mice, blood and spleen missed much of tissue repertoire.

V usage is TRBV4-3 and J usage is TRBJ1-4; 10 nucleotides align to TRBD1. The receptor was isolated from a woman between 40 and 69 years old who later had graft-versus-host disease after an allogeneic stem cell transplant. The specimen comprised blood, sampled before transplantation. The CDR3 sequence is CASSQNGDRGPGNEKLFF. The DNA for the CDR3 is TGCGCCAGCAGCCAAAACGGCGACAGGGGGCCCGGGAATGAAAAACTGTTTTTT.